This T cell receptor beta chain was captured in a study of human T cells and chemical hapten exposure. The V end was cut by 1 base, the J end by 6 bases, with 15 bases between. Per the germline V gene, CDR1 is SGHTA and CDR2 is FQGNSA. The CDR3 sequence is 15 residues long. During construction of the library, unique molecular identifiers were attached to individual cDNA molecules for quantitative, reproducible TCR counting. TCRdb reprocessed the RACE reads with MiXCR, giving one entry per CDR3 protein. The sample has fewer than 100,000 distinct CDR3 sequences, 11% seen once. Time point noted: patch test 2, 6 weeks after DPC sensitization. The treatment: therapeutic diphenylcyclopropenone sensitization with weekly scalp DPC. Whole blood, unfractionated, served as the material for total RNA extraction. This clonotype appeared a few times.

The specimen comprised whole blood, sampled in connection with sensitization to the hapten diphenylcyclopropenone (DPC). V is TRBV7-2 and J is TRBJ1-1; D gene ambiguous. The sequence came from a young man with alopecia areata. Some clones in this sample may be carry-over from other donors' samples. CDR3 coding DNA: TGTGCCAGCAGCTTAGATCCTGGAGGGTGGGCTGAAGCTTTCTTT. It codes for CASSLDPGGWAEAFF.